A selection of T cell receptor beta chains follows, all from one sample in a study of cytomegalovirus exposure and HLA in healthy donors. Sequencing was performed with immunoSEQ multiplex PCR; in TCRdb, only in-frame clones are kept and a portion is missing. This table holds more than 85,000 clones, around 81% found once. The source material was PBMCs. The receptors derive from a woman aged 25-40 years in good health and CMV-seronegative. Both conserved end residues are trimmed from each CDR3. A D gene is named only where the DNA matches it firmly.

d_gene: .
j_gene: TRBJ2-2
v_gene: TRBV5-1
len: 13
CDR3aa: ASSFGSSNTGELF

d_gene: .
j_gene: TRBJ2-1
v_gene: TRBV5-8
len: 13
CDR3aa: ASSARRGRDNEQF

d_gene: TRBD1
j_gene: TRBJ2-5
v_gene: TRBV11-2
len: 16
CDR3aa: ASSLELGTVRGGETQY

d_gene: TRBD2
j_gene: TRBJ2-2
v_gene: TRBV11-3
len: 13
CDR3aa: ASSLGAGATGELF

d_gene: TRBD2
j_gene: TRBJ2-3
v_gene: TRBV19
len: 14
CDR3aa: ASSRRTSGSRDTQY

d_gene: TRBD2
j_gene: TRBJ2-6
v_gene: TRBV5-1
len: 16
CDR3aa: ASTQGGGFPSRANVLT

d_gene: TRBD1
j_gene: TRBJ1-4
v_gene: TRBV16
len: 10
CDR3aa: ASSQGGQGSV

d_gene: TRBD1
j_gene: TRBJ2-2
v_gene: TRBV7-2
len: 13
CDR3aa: ASSIQGAGTGELF

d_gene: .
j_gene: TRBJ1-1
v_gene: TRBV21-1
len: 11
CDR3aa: GKRRGWHTEAF

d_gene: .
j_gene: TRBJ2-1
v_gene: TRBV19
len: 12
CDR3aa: ASSGSSRGNEQF

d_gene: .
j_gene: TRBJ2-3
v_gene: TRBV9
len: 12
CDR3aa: ASSFRQSSDTQY

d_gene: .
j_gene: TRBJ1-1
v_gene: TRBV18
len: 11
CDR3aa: ASSPLRGTEAF

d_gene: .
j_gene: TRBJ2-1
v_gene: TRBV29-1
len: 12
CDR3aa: SSDPQEAYNEQF

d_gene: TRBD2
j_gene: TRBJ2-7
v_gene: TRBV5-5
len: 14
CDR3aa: ASSLVVAGGGYEQY

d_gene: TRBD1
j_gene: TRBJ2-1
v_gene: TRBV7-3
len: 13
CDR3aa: ASSVRGQGLNEQF

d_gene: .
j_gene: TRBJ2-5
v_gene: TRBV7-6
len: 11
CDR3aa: ASSWDSQETQY

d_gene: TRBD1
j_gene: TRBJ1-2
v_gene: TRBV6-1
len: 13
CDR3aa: ASNTGQEANYGYT

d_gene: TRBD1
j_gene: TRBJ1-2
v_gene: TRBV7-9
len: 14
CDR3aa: ASSLESTGLLRGYT

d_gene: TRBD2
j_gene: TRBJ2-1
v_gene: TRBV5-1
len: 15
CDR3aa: ASSTGLAGRSYNEQF

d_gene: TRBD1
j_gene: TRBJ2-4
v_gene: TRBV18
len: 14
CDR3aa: ASSPTGGFSKNIQY

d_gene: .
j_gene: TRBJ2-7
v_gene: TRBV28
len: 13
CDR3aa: ASSFSVPLGYEQY

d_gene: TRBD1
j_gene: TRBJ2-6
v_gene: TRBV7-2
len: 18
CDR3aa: ASSLAVGGTGGSGANVLT

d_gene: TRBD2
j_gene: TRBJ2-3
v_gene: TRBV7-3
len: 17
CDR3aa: ASSSPEGLAGGPRDTQY

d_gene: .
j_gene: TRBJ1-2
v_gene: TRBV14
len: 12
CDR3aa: ASSPQGWGYGYT

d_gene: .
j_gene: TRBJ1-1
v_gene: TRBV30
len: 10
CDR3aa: ACYQGNTEAF

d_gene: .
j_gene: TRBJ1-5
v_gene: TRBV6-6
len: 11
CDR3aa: ASVSQGNQPQH

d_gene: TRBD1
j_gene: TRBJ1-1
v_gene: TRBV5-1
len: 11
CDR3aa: ASSVGQGTEAF

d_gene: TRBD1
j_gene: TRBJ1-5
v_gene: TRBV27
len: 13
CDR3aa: ASSSSKDRRQPQH

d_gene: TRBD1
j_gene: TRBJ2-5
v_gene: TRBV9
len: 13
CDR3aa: ASSVGTGKWETQY

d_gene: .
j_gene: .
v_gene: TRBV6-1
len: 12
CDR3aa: ASSDRDNLYEQY

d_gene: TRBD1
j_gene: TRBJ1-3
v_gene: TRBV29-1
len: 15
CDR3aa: SVVGEAAGGSGNTIY

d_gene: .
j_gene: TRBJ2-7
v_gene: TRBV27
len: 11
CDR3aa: ASSLSPPNEQY

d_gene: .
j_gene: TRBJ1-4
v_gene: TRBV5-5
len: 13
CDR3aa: ASSLDGTSDEKLF

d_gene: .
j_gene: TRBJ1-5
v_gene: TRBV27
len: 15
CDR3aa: ASSLTLEKYSNQPQH

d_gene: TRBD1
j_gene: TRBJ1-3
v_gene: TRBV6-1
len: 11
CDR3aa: ASRGTAGNTIY

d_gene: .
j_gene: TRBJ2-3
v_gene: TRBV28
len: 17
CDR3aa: ASRPPPAGRQILADTQY

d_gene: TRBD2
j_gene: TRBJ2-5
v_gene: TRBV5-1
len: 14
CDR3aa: ASSLGTSGKEETQY

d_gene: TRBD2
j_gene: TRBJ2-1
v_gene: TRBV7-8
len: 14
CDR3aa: ASSTLRGSSYNEQF

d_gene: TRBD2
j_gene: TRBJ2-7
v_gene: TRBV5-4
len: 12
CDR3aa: ASSLTSGSYEQY

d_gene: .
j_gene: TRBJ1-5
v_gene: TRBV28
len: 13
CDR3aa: ASSRGSGNNQPQH

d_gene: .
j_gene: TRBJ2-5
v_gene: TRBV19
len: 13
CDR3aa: ASSIVGEKGETQY

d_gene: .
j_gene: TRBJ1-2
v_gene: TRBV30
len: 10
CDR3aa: AWEQGTYGYT

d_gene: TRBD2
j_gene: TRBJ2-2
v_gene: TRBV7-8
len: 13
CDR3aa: ASRASGGGTGELF

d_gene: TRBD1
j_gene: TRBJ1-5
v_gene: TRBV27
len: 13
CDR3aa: ASSRTGKANQPQH

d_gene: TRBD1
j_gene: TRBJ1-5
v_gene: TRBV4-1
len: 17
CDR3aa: ASSQEGTGTVFSNQPQH

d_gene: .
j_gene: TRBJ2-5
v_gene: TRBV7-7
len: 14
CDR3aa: ASSPRETTGRETQY

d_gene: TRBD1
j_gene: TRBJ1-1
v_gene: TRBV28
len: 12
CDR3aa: ASSAGTANTEAF

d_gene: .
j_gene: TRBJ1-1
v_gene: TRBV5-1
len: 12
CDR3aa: ASSSTGGNTEAF

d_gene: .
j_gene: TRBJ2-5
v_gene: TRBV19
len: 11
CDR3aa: ASSGQGIETQY

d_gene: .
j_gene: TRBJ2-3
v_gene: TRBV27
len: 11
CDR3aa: ASSLGPPDTQY

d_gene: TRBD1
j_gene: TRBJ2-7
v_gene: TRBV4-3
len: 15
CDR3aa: ASSQDRRGTGAYEQY

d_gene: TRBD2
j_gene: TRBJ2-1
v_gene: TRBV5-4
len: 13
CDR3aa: ASSFGTSGYNEQF

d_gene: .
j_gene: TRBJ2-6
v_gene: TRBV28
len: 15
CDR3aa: ASSFDSSYSGANVLT

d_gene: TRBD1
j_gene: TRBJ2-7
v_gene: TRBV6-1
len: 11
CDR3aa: ASSDIQGREQY

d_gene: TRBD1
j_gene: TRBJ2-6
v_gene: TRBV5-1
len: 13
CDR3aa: ASSLQGAGANVLT